The rows below give T cell receptor beta chains drawn from one sample of a study of T cells in narcolepsy. TCRdb's copy holds only in-frame clones and misses some; the assay was immunoSEQ multiplex PCR. The data show about 29,000 clones, roughly 86% seen once. Material for sequencing was memory (CD45RA-) CD4+ T cells from blood. The receptors here all came from a human donor in good health. CDR3s include the opening cysteine and the closing phenylalanine or tryptophan.

TRBV7-2	TRBJ2-1	CASSFRSKGNEQFF
TRBV28	TRBJ1-1	CASSFIGQSNTEAFF
TRBV30	TRBJ1-5	CAWSQGYNQPQHF
TRBV10-3	TRBJ1-1	CAISMTAPNGNTEAFF
TRBV30	TRBJ2-3	CAWKSGGARDTQYF
TRBV28	TRBJ1-2	CASSPTPSYGYTF
TRBV5-5	TRBJ1-3	CASSPLDRGLGNTIYF
TRBV5-1	TRBJ1-1	CASSLASGAGNTEAFF
TRBV6-6	TRBJ2-2	CASSPLGELFF
TRBV30	TRBJ1-3	CAWSAGGGNTIYF
TRBV19	TRBJ2-7	CASSLFPSGTETYEQYF
TRBV27	TRBJ1-5	CASSLMGDQPQHF
TRBV4-3	TRBJ2-7	CASSSLVAGASYEQYF
TRBV6-5	TRBJ2-2	CASTGGNTGELFF
TRBV27	TRBJ1-3	CASSLYPPGQASGNTIYF
TRBV9	TRBJ2-3	CASSVAGGALADTQYF
TRBV10-2	TRBJ2-3	CASSESGGTDTQYF
TRBV19	TRBJ2-3	CASKRDRGLAGTDTQYF
TRBV7-3	NA	CASSPGTFPYEQYF
TRBV7-2	TRBJ2-7	CASSLFSGPTTYEQYF
TRBV27	TRBJ2-7	CASSLSPRKGRSYEQYF
TRBV6-5	TRBJ1-2	CASSFGTGATLYGYTF